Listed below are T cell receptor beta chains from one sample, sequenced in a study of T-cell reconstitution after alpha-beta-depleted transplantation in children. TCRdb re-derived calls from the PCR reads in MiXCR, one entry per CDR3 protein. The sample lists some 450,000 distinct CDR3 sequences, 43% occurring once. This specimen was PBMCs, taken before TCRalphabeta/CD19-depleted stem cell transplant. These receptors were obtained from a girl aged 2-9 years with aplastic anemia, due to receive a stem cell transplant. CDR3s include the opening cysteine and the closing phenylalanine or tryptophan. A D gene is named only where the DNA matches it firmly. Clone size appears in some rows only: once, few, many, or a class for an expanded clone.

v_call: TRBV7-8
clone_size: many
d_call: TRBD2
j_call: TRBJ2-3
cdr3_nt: TGTGCCAGCAGCTTACTCGAGCGGGAATATGCAGATACGCAGTATTTT
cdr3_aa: CASSLLEREYADTQYF

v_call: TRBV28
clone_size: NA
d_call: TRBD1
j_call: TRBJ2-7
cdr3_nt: TGTGCCAGCAGTTCCCCACAGGGGCCCTCCTACGAGCAGTACTTC
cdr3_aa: CASSSPQGPSYEQYF

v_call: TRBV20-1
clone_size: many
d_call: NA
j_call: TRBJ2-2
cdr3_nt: TGCAGTGCTCGGTCCAGCGGTAACACCGGGGAGCTGTTTTTT
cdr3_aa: CSARSSGNTGELFF

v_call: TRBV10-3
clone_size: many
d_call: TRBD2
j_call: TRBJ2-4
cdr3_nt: TGTGCCATCAGTCCTACAGCGGGGGAAAACATTCAGTACTTC
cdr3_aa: CAISPTAGENIQYF

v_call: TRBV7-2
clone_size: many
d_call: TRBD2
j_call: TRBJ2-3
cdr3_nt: TGTGCCAGCAGCTTAACGGGAGGGCCCCCAGATACGCAGTATTTT
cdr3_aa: CASSLTGGPPDTQYF

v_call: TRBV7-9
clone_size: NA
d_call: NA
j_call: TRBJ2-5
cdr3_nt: TGTGCCAGCAGCCTGCCCAGGGTGCATCAAGAGACCCAGTACTTC
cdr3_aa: CASSLPRVHQETQYF

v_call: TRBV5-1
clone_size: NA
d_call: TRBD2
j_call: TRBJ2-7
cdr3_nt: TGCGCCAGCAGCGAAGCGGGAGGTGACTACGAGCAGTACTTC
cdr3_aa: CASSEAGGDYEQYF

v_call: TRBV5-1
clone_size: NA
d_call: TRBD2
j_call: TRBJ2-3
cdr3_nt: TGCGCCAGCAGCATAACTAGCGGGAGTAGCACAGATACGCAGTATTTT
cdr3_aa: CASSITSGSSTDTQYF

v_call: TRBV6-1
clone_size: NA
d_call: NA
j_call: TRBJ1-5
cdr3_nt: TGTGCCAGCAGAGGCCCAGGTACTAATCAGCCCCAGCATTTT
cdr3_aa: CASRGPGTNQPQHF

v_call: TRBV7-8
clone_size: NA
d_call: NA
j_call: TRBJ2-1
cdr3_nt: TGTGCCAGCAGCTTTAGACAGGCCGGGGAGAGTGAGCAGTTCTTC
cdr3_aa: CASSFRQAGESEQFF

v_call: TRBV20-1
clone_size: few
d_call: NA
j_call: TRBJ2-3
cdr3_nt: TGCAGTGCTAGAGTAGGGACGGCGACAGATACGCAGTATTTT
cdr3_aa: CSARVGTATDTQYF

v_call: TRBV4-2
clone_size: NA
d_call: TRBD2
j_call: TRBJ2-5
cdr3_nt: TGTGCCAGCGGTAGCGGGAGATTGCAAGAGACCCAGTACTTC
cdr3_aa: CASGSGRLQETQYF

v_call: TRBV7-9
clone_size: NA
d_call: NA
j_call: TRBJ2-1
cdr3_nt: TGTGCCAGCGGCTTAGCGATAGCCGATGAGCAGTTCTTC
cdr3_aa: CASGLAIADEQFF

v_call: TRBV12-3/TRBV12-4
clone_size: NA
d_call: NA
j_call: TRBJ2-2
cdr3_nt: TGTGCCAGCGCCGAGGACCGGTACACCGGGGAGCTGTTTTTT
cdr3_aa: CASAEDRYTGELFF

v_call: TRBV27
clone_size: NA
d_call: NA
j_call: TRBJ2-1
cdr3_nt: TGTGCCAGCAGTTTAATGGCTAGCAATGAGCAGTTCTTC
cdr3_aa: CASSLMASNEQFF

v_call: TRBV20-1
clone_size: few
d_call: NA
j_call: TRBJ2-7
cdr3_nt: TGCAGTGCTAGCCTTAGGCCCGCCACCGAGCAGTACTTC
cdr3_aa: CSASLRPATEQYF

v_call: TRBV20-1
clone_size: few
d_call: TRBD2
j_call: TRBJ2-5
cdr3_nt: TGCAGTGCTAGAGATCCCTCGACTAGCGGGAGGGCACGGGGAGAGACCCAGTACTTC
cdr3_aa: CSARDPSTSGRARGETQYF

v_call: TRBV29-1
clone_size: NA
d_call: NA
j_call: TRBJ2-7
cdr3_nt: TGCAGCGTTGACACGAATTTGGGGCGGGAACCCTACGAGCAGTACTTC
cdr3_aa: CSVDTNLGREPYEQYF

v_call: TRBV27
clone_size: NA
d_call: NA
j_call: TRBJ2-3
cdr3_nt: TGTGCCAGCAGTTTAACCCCGACAGGAATCACAGATACGCAGTATTTT
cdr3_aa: CASSLTPTGITDTQYF

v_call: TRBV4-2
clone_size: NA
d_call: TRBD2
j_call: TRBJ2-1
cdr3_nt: TGTGCCAGCAGCCCGCGGACTAGCGGGGGGAGTTGGCAGTTCTTC
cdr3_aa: CASSPRTSGGSWQFF

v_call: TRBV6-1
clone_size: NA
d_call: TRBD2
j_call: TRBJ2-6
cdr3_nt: TGTGCCAGCAGAGTAGCGGGGACCTCTGGGGCCAACGTCCTGACTTTC
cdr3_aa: CASRVAGTSGANVLTF

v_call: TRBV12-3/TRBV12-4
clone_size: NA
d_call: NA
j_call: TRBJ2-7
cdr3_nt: TGTGCCAGCAGTTTTGGGACCTTCTACGAGCAGTACTTC
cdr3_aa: CASSFGTFYEQYF

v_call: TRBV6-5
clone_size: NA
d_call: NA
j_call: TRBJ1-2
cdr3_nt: TGTGCCAGCAGTTCCGCCGCCCAGGGACACTATGGCTACACCTTC
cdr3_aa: CASSSAAQGHYGYTF

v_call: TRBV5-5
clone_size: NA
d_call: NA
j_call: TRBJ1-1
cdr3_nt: TGTGCCAGCAGCTTCCTAACGAACACTGAAGCTTTCTTT
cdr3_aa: CASSFLTNTEAFF

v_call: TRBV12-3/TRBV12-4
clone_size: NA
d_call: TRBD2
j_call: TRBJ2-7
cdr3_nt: TGTGCCAGCAGTTTCGCGGGAGGAGGCGAGCAGTACTTC
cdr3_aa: CASSFAGGGEQYF

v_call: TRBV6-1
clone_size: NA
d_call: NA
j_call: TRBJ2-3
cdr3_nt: TGTGCCAGCAGGAACCGACAAAAGACAGGTCGCACAGATACGCAGTATTTT
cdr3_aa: CASRNRQKTGRTDTQYF

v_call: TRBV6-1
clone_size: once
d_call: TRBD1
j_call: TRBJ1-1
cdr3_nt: TGTGCCAGCAGCCACGGGACAGGGGGTGCTGAAGCTTTCTTT
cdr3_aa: CASSHGTGGAEAFF

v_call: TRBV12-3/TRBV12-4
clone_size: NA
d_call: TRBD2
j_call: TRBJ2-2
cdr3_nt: TGTGCCAGCAGGCTCCGGGGGGGAGCGAACACCGGGGAGCTGTTTTTT
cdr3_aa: CASRLRGGANTGELFF

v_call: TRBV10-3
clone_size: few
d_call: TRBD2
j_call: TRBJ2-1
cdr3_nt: TGTGCCATCAGTGCCACGGGACTAGCGGGAACGGATGAGCAGTTCTTC
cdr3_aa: CAISATGLAGTDEQFF

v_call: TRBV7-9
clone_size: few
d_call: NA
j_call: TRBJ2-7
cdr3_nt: TGTGCCAGCAGCTTTATACAAGGGCCGGCTTCCGGGTACGAGCAGTACTTC
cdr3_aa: CASSFIQGPASGYEQYF

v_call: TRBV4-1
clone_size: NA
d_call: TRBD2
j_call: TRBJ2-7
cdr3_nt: TGCGCCAGCAGCCAAGACGGGGGGACTGGCTACGAGCAGTACTTC
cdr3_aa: CASSQDGGTGYEQYF

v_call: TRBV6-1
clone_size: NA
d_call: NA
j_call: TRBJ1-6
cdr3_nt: TGTGCCAGCAGTGCCCTTTATTCACCCCTCCACTTT
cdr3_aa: CASSALYSPLHF

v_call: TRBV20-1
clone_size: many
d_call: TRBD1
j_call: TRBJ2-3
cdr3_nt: TGCAGTGCTAAAGGGGGCCGCACAGATACGCAGTATTTT
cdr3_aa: CSAKGGRTDTQYF

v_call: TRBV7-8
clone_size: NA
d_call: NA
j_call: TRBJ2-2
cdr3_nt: TGTGCCAGCAGCTCCCGCAGGGACGGTAACACCGGGGAGCTGTTTTTT
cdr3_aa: CASSSRRDGNTGELFF

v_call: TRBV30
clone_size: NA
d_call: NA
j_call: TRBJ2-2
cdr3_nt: TGTGCCTGGAGTGTACTCTCCAACACCGGGGAGCTGTTTTTT
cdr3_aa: CAWSVLSNTGELFF

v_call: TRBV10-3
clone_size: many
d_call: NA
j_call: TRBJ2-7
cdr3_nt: TGTGCCATCAGTGGCCGGGAGAGCTCCTACGAGCAGTACTTC
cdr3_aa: CAISGRESSYEQYF

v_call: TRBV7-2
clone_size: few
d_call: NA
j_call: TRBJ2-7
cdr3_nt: TGTGCCAGCAGCCCTCACCACCTATACGAGCAGTACTTC
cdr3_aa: CASSPHHLYEQYF

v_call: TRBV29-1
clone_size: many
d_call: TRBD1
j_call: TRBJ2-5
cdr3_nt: TGCAGCGCCGGGACAGGGGTCGGAGAGACCCAGTACTTC
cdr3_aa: CSAGTGVGETQYF

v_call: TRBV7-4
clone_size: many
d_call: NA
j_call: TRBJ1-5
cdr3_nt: TGTGCCAGCGGACCAAATAGCAATCAGCCCCAGCATTTT
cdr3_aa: CASGPNSNQPQHF

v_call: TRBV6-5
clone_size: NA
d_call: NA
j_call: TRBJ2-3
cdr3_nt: TGTGCCAGCAGTTACTCGAGTCCCGGGGCAACAGATACGCAGTATTTT
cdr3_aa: CASSYSSPGATDTQYF

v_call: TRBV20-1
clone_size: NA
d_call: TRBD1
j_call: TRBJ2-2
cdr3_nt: TGCAGTGCTAGACCCGGACAGGTTCTCACCGGGGAGCTGTTTTTT
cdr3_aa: CSARPGQVLTGELFF

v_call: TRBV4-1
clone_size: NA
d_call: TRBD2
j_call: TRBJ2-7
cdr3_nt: TGCGCCAGCAGCCAAGAAGGCGGGAGGGGGCACGAGCAGTACTTC
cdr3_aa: CASSQEGGRGHEQYF

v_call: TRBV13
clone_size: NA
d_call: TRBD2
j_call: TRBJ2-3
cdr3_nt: TGTGCCAGCAGCTTCCCCAGGACTAGCGGAGCAGATACGCAGTATTTT
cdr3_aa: CASSFPRTSGADTQYF

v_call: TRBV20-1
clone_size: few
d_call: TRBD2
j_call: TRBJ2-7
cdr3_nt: TGCAGTGCTTGGGGGGGAGGGACCAACGAGCAGTACTTC
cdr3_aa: CSAWGGGTNEQYF

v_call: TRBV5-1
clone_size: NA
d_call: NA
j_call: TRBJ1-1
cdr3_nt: TGCGCCAGCAGCCTGGGGGACACCCACACTGAAGCTTTCTTT
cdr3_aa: CASSLGDTHTEAFF